This entry concerns a single TCR beta chain. V lost 5 bases, J lost 0 bases, and 10 bases lay in between. Germline loops: CDR1 SGHAT, CDR2 FQDESV (reference sequence). The CDR3 totals 15 residues. The data derive from a study of blood T cell repertoires in COVID-19. Study overall: The origin of the acute and convalescent COVID-19 samples was the United States, Italy and Spain. The cDNA or gDNA used as material had been derived from T cells, B-cell-depleted T cells, or PBMCs.

The Seattle patients joined while their infection was active and were tracked longitudinally afterward. In the study's own analysis: Scientists estimated how many nucleated cells there were by amplifying reference gene primers. Assay: immunoSEQ multiplex PCR; the TCRdb copy retains only in-frame clones and omits some. For V, J and clone size, that table is used; D and trimming come from the DNA. The sample records 15,000 to 20,000 clones, over 75% being singletons. This receptor was identified in a man between 65 and 85 years old with COVID-19, enrolled during active disease. Sequenced sample: peripheral blood. This chain links TRBV11-1 with TRBJ1-4; perhaps TRBD1 as D (6 bases). The CDR3 loop is CASSARTATNEKLFF. The CDR3 DNA sequence: TGTGCCAGCAGCGCGAGGACAGCAACTAATGAAAAACTGTTTTTT. Variable domain in full (rest from reference TRBV11-1 and TRBJ1-4): EAEVAQSPRYKITEKSQAVAFWCDPISGHATLYWYRQILGQGPELLVQFQDESVVDDSQLPKDRFSAERLKGVDSTLKIQPAELGDSAMYLCASSARTATNEKLFFGSGTQLSVL.